The 24 T cell receptor beta chains reported below all come from one sample, sequenced in a study of T cells after yellow fever vaccination. In TCRdb, the 5' RACE reads were re-called with MiXCR into one record per CDR3 protein. The sample has some 240,000 distinct CDR3 sequences; about 3.7% are singletons. This sample comprised PBMCs, obtained 15 days after the yellow fever booster vaccination. All receptors come from a man aged 18 to 30 who received the YFV17D yellow fever vaccine.

Many counts were recorded for this clonotype. CDR3 protein: CASSFSGLALNTGELFF. CDR3 sequence (DNA): TGTGCCAGCAGTTTCTCCGGACTAGCCTTAAACACCGGGGAGCTGTTTTTT. The gene calls are TRBV12-3 or TRBV12-4 and TRBJ2-2, with TRBD2 matching 8 bases. This CDR3 is 17 amino acids long. V gave up 3 bases and J gave up 2 bases; unmatched junction bases: 8.

This clonotype was counted at least ten times. The rearrangement uses TRBV20-1 and TRBJ1-2, with 10 bases aligning to TRBD1. The CDR3 consists of 15 residues. V was pared by 5 bases and J by 5 bases, with 11 bases of the junction left unmatched. The germline CDR1 and CDR2 sequences are DFQATT and SNEGSKA (reference sequence). The CDR3 DNA sequence: TGCAGTGCTCTATATTGGGACAGGGGTCCTTATGGCTACACCTTC. Encoded protein: CSALYWDRGPYGYTF.

This clonotype was counted many times. V is TRBV6-6 and J is TRBJ1-1, with a tentative D call TRBD1 (5 bases). The CDR3 runs to 12 residues. V was pared by 9 bases and J by 7 bases, with 15 bases between. Germline V gene lookup returns CDR1 MNHNY and CDR2 SVGAGI (reference sequence). The CDR3 is CASGGVRLEAFF. CDR3 in DNA: TGTGCCAGTGGGGGGGTGAGACTTGAAGCTTTCTTT.

This clonotype was counted many times. J is TRBJ1-5 and V is TRBV7-2, with 8 bases matching TRBD1. The germline V gene encodes CDR1 SGHTA and CDR2 FQGNSA. J was trimmed by 5 bases and V by 5 bases; bases with no gene match: 8. This CDR3 contains 15 residues. CDR3 region: CASSPDRDYYQPQHF. The CDR3 region has the DNA TGTGCCAGCAGCCCGGACAGGGACTACTATCAGCCCCAGCATTTT.

This clonotype was seen more than once but under ten times. This rearrangement joins TRBV7-2 to TRBJ2-6; tentative D call: TRBD1 (6 bases). Germline assignment: CDR1 SGHTA and CDR2 FQGNSA. This CDR3 spans 16 amino acids. V shed 5 bases and J shed 3 bases, with 14 bases lying between them. The CDR3 region is CASSEETGYGANVLTF. The CDR3 DNA reads TGTGCCAGCAGCGAGGAAACAGGGTATGGGGCCAACGTCCTGACTTTC.

This clonotype was counted many times. The gene calls are TRBV7-2 and TRBJ2-3; 8 bases line up with TRBD2. The germline V gene encodes CDR1 SGHTA and CDR2 FQGNSA. The CDR3 consists of 14 residues. V lost 8 bases and J lost 6; bases outside the gene matches: 10. CDR3 protein: CASRKRLATDTQYF. CDR3 DNA sequence: TGTGCCAGCCGGAAACGACTAGCGACGGATACGCAGTATTTT. The full variable domain, with the rest looked up from reference TRBV7-2 and TRBJ2-3, is GAGVSQSPSNKVTEKGKDVELRCDPISGHTALYWYRQSLGQGLEFLIYFQGNSAPDKSGLPSDRFSAERTGGSVSTLTIQRTQQEDSAVYLCASRKRLATDTQYFGPGTRLTVL.

This clonotype was seen at least ten times. The chain has TRBV6-1 and TRBJ2-7; D may be TRBD1 (6 bases). The CDR3 is 14 amino acids. V was trimmed by 10 bases and J by 0 bases, leaving 16 bases between them. Germline CDR1 is MNHNS and CDR2 is SASEGT. CDR3 region: CATLLGGASYEQYF. CDR3 sequence (DNA): TGTGCCACCTTACTTGGGGGCGCCTCCTACGAGCAGTACTTC.

Ten or more counts support this clonotype. V usage is TRBV12-3 or TRBV12-4 and J usage is TRBJ1-5; TRBD1 is a possible D gene (5 bases). V gave up 4 bases and J gave up 4 bases, with 14 bases separating them. The CDR3 contains 15 residues. In DNA form, the CDR3 reads TGTGCCAGCAGTTGGGGCAGGGCCAGTAATCAGCCCCAGCATTTT. Protein sequence: CASSWGRASNQPQHF.

As concerns this clonotype: One base away lies a much larger clone, so this may be a sequencing read error. The chain joins TRBV29-1 to TRBJ2-2; 10 nucleotides agree with TRBD2. The V and J ends lost 0 bases and 7 bases, in that order; junction bases with no gene match: 8. Germline V CDR1 and CDR2: SQVTM, ANQGSEA. The CDR3 has 16 residues. CDR3 bases: TGCAGCGTTGAAGACGCTAGCGGGGGAGGAGACGGGGAGCTGTTTTTT. This sequence encodes CSVEDASGGGDGELFF.

This clonotype was detected a few times. The rearrangement joins TRBV14 to TRBJ1-1; TRBD1 agrees at 7 bases. Unmatched junction bases numbered 5, after V lost 7 bases and J lost 3 bases. Germline CDR1 is SGHDN and CDR2 is FVKESK. The CDR3 contains 13 residues. CDR3 coding DNA: TGTGCCAGCACCCCGCAGGGGGACACTGAAGCTTTCTTT. It is translated as CASTPQGDTEAFF.

This clonotype occurred many times. The chain couples TRBV2 to TRBJ2-3, with 12 bases identical to TRBD1. The CDR3 spans 19 residues. Germline CDR1 and CDR2: SNHLY and FYNNEI. The trim removed 8 bases at V and 2 bases at J, leaving 17 bases unmatched. CDR3: CASLGVRDRGRRFTDTQYF. The CDR3 nucleotides are TGTGCCAGCCTAGGGGTCCGGGACAGGGGGCGCCGATTCACAGATACGCAGTATTTT.

In this sample, this clonotype turned up many times. This rearrangement joins TRBV7-2 to TRBJ2-7, with 13 bases identical to TRBD2. V gave up 4 bases and J gave up 4 bases; unmatched junction bases: 1. Germline V gene lookup returns CDR1 SGHTA and CDR2 FQGNSA. The CDR3 spans 14 residues. The chain's CDR3 is CASSWTSGGYEQYV. CDR3 in DNA: TGTGCCAGCAGCTGGACTAGCGGGGGTTACGAGCAGTACGTC.

This clonotype came up many times. J is TRBJ1-2 and V is TRBV7-9; a weak D match, TRBD1 (5 bases). The CDR3 runs 14 residues. The germline gives CDR1 SEHNR, CDR2 FQNEAQ (reference sequence). V shed 7 bases and J shed 1 base, with 13 bases lying between them. CDR3 sequence reads: CASTVDSFNYGYTF. The CDR3 DNA reads as TGTGCCAGCACCGTCGACAGTTTTAACTATGGCTACACCTTC.

Ten or more counts support this clonotype. J is TRBJ2-2 and V is TRBV4-1; D not resolved. Germline CDR1 MGHRA, CDR2 YSYEKL. V was clipped by 2 bases and J by 1 base, with 11 bases between them. The CDR3 has 16 amino acids. DNA of the CDR3: TGCGCCAGCAGCCAACTTGCAACAGAGAACACCGGGGAGCTGTTTTTT. It encodes CASSQLATENTGELFF.

This clonotype was counted at least ten times. The V and J genes are TRBV5-6 and TRBJ2-1; D not resolved. Trimming shortened V by 3 bases and J by 6 bases, and 7 bases separated the two germline ends. Germline V gene data show CDR1 as SGHDT and CDR2 as YYEEEE. CDR3 size: 12 residues. The CDR3 reads CASSWQSNEQFF. The CDR3 nucleotides read TGTGCCAGCAGCTGGCAAAGCAATGAGCAGTTCTTC. Using reference TRBV5-6 and TRBJ2-1 for the parts outside the CDR3, the full variable domain is DAGVTQSPTHLIKTRGQQVTLRCSPKSGHDTVSWYQQALGQGPQFIFQYYEEEERQRGNFPDRFSGHQFPNYSSELNVNALLLGDSALYLCASSWQSNEQFFGPGTRLTVL.

This clonotype occurred many times. J is TRBJ2-1 and V is TRBV14; 11 nucleotides match TRBD1. This CDR3 has 15 amino acids. V shed 4 bases and J 4 bases; nucleotides not matched to a gene: 3. Germline values: CDR1 SGHDN, CDR2 FVKESK. The CDR3 DNA reads as TGTGCCAGCAGCCTGGACAGGGGGCTTTACAATGAGCAGTTCTTC. Translating it yields CASSLDRGLYNEQFF.

This clonotype was seen repeatedly, ten times or more. This chain links TRBV2 with TRBJ1-4; D may be TRBD1 (6 bases). Trimming removed 4 bases from V and 6 bases from J, with 6 bases in between. The germline V gene has CDR1 SNHLY and CDR2 FYNNEI. This CDR3 contains 12 residues. The CDR3 DNA is TGTGCCAGCAGTGGGACAGATGAAAAACTGTTTTTT. This translates into CASSGTDEKLFF.

This clonotype was picked up many times. The chain combines TRBV5-4 with TRBJ2-1; the match to TRBD2 covers 8 bases. CDR1 SGHNT and CDR2 YYREEE come from the germline V gene (reference sequence). The CDR3 covers 15 residues. Trimming cost V 0 bases and J 8 bases; bases outside gene matches: 7. In nucleotides, the CDR3 is TGTGCCAGCAGCTTGGCGGGGGGGCCATTGTATGAGCAGTTCTTC. Translated, it gives CASSLAGGPLYEQFF.

This clonotype occurred many times. The rearrangement joins TRBV6-2 or TRBV6-3 to TRBJ2-5; D is undetermined. The ends were cut back, 3 bases at V and 5 bases at J, with 16 bases in the middle. This CDR3 comprises 15 residues. Germline CDR1 reads MNHEY; CDR2 reads SVGEGT. The CDR3 region is CASSYAAGRLETQYF. CDR3 bases: TGTGCCAGCAGTTATGCTGCTGGGCGCCTGGAGACCCAGTACTTC.

This clonotype was found many times. V and J are TRBV6-6 and TRBJ2-7; 8 bases agree with TRBD1. Germline trimming cut 5 bases from V and 1 base from J; bases unmatched to any gene: 7. Germline V gives CDR1 MNHNY, CDR2 SVGAGI (reference sequence). CDR3 size: 15 residues. The CDR3 DNA sequence: TGTGCCAGCAGTCCTGGGACAGGACCTTCCTACGAGCAGTACGTC. Translating it yields CASSPGTGPSYEQYV.

This clonotype was counted at least ten times. This chain links TRBV7-2 with TRBJ1-5, with D hard to call. Germline CDR1 and CDR2: SGHTA and FQGNSA. The CDR3 is made up of 13 amino acids. Between the trimmed V and J ends, which lost 1 base and 8 bases, there was a span of 9 bases. This CDR3 is CASSLVRREPQHF. Written as DNA, the CDR3 is TGTGCCAGCAGCTTAGTCCGGCGGGAGCCCCAGCATTTT.

There are a few counts of this clonotype. The chain combines TRBV7-2 with TRBJ1-6; D unresolved. V was pared by 3 bases and J by 8 bases, with 8 bases between. CDR1 and CDR2 from the germline V gene are SGHTA and FQGNSA. This CDR3 spans 13 amino acids. CDR3 DNA sequence: TGTGCCAGCAGCTTCATTAGGGATTCACCCCTCCACTTT. Translated: CASSFIRDSPLHF.

In its sample, this clonotype was seen many times. The CDR3 region is CASSWTSGTIQETQYF. The CDR3 DNA reads TGTGCCAGCAGCTGGACTAGCGGAACGATACAAGAGACCCAGTACTTC. The V call is TRBV12-3 or TRBV12-4, the J call TRBJ2-5, with 10 positions matching TRBD2. The CDR3 totals 16 residues. V lost 6 bases, J lost 2 bases, and 9 bases stayed unmatched.

This clonotype has just a few counts. The V call is TRBV3-1, the J call TRBJ1-5, with D perhaps TRBD1 (5 bases). The V end lost 2 bases, the J end lost 4 bases, and 9 bases lay between the germline ends. Germline loops: CDR1 LGHDT, CDR2 YNNKEL (reference sequence). The length of the CDR3 is 14 residues. As DNA, the CDR3 is TGTGCCAGCAGCCAAAACGGGGCAAATCAGCCCCAGCATTTT. Its translation: CASSQNGANQPQHF.